This paragraph reports one T cell receptor beta chain. Its matching antigen is unknown. While serving as controls, healthy donors were matched for age and sex. Trimming removed 5 bases at V and 1 base at J, with 10 bases between. The V gene's germline CDR1 is DFQATT and CDR2 SNEGSKA (reference sequence). CDR3 size: 13 residues. This sample is drawn from a study of CD8 T cells in Susac syndrome. Random hexamers were used to reverse transcribe roughly 0.5 to 1 ug of RNA. The method of amplification for TCR beta CDR3 was immunoSEQ multiplex PCR, covering 54 Vbeta and 13 Jbeta. MiXCR was run by TCRdb on the immunoSEQ multiplex PCR reads, yielding one entry per CDR3 protein. The table shows 150,000 to 200,000 distinct CDR3 sequences, with more than 90% occurring only once. Study-level findings and limits: It was acknowledged by the study that relatively few individuals were included in its TCR sequencing and HLA analysis.

Source material: CD4+ T cells from PBMCs. The TCR comes from a human donor in good health. The rearrangement uses TRBV20-1 and TRBJ2-3; D is ambiguous. CDR3 amino acids: CSAHWRGTDTQYF. The CDR3, as DNA: TGCAGTGCTCACTGGAGAGGCACAGATACGCAGTATTTT.